The present T cell receptor (beta chain) was sequenced within a study of shared clonotypes between healthy human individuals. Overall study findings and caveats: Memory subsets generally showed smaller estimated richness than naive subsets did. Tissue TCR repertoires likely differ from these blood-only repertoires.

The CDR3 contains 13 residues. Germline V gene data show CDR1 as LGHNT and CDR2 as FRNRAP. Trimming removed 7 bases at V and 0 bases at J, with 9 bases between. Comment on this clone: Antigen specificity is unknown.

Sequencing was performed with immunoSEQ multiplex PCR; in TCRdb, only in-frame clones are kept and a portion is missing. Here the sample spans 2 million to 2.5 million clones, about nine tenths being singletons. The rearrangement links TRBV12-5 to TRBJ1-1, with D hard to call. The sequence was collected from a man aged 18 to 30 in good health. Some clones in this sample may be carry-over from other donors' samples. The sequenced material came from naive CD4+ T cells from PBMCs. Described subset: CD45RA+ positively selected. The CDR3 nucleotides read TGTGCTAGTGCCAACGCAGTGAACACTGAAGCTTTCTTT. Amino acids: CASANAVNTEAFF. Based on the CDR3 plus reference TRBV12-5 and TRBJ1-1, the full variable domain is DARVTQTPRHKVTEMGQEVTMRCQPILGHNTVFWYRQTMMQGLELLAYFRNRAPLDDSGMPKDRFSAEMPDATLATLKIQPSEPRDSAVYFCASANAVNTEAFFGQGTRLTVV.